The TCR beta chain under discussion was sequenced for a study of T cell repertoires in cytomegalovirus infection. For the study at large: Shared public TCR beta signatures pointed to both CMV infection and a matching HLA type. Study observations and caveats: In two of eight donors, the top clonotype was HLA-C-restricted CMV-specific. Carriage of CMV together with the relevant HLA was identifiable through cumulative public TCR beta family frequency.

This CDR3 is 14 amino acids long. V shed 6 bases and J shed 2 bases, with 11 bases lying between them. TCRdb reprocessed the reads via MiXCR and lists one record per CDR3 protein. The top ten hold roughly 13% of the sample, which has about 490,000 distinct CDR3 sequences, 26% seen once. Worth noting for this clonotype: Its specificity is not known.

The sequencing input was PBMCs. This TCR was recovered from a human donor in good health (CMV status not recorded). Some clones in this sample may be carry-over from other donors' samples. The chain employs TRBV12-3 or TRBV12-4 and TRBJ1-5, with D maybe TRBD1 (5 bases). CDR3 sequence (DNA): TGTGCCAGCAGGCGGGGGTCGGGCAATCAGCCCCAGCATTTT. It yields the protein CASRRGSGNQPQHF.